This is a list of T cell receptor beta chains from one sample in a study of long-term antiretroviral therapy in people with HIV. Some clones are missing from TCRdb's copy, which holds only in-frame ones; the method was immunoSEQ multiplex PCR. Here the sample spans tens of thousands of clones, around 88% being singletons. The starting material was unsorted PBMCs, obtained more than 4.3 years after starting antiretroviral therapy. Receptor source: a man aged 25-45 years with HIV. CDR3s include the opening cysteine and the closing phenylalanine or tryptophan. The order of the fields is D gene, clone size, J gene, V gene, CDR3 protein, CDR3 DNA. D genes are given only for firm matches. Expanded clones are given a class, and other clones once, few, many or no size at all.

TRBD2 | . | TRBJ2-7 | TRBV4-3 | CASSQGPSGAYEQYF | TGCGCCAGCAGCCAAGGGCCTAGCGGAGCCTACGAGCAGTACTTC
TRBD1 | . | TRBJ1-2 | TRBV5-6 | CASSLDRDRTTYGYTF | TGTGCCAGCAGCTTGGACCGGGACAGAACTACCTATGGCTACACCTTC
TRBD2 | . | TRBJ2-7 | TRBV4-3 | CASSQVITPSGVGGYEQYF | TGCGCCAGCAGCCAAGTAATTACCCCTAGCGGAGTGGGTGGCTACGAGCAGTACTTC
. | . | TRBJ2-3 | TRBV19 | CASSIGVRGAADTQYF | TGTGCCAGTAGTATTGGAGTCCGTGGGGCGGCAGATACGCAGTATTTT
TRBD2 | . | TRBJ2-3 | TRBV4-3 | CASSQAAGGASTDTQYF | TGCGCCAGCAGCCAAGCCGCGGGGGGAGCTAGCACAGATACGCAGTATTTT
. | . | TRBJ2-6 | TRBV25-1 | CASSEFGAGANVLTF | TGTGCCAGCAGTGAGTTCGGTGCCGGGGCCAACGTCCTGACTTTC
. | . | TRBJ2-7 | TRBV6-5 | CASSSMDSALEQYF | TGTGCCAGCAGTTCAATGGACTCCGCCTTGGAGCAGTACTTC
. | few | TRBJ1-5 | TRBV27 | CASSIQGNQPQHF | TGTGCCAGCAGTATACAGGGCAATCAGCCCCAGCATTTT
TRBD2 | . | TRBJ2-1 | TRBV4-3 | CASSQEAAGVTYNEQFF | TGCGCCAGCAGCCAAGAAGCGGCGGGAGTCACCTACAATGAGCAGTTCTTC
. | . | TRBJ2-7 | TRBV7-8 | CASSLMRATSYEQYF | TGTGCCAGCAGCCTTATGAGAGCGACTTCCTACGAGCAGTACTTC
. | medium-sized | TRBJ2-2 | TRBV7-9 | CASSGFVPTGELFF | TGTGCCAGCAGCGGTTTTGTACCCACCGGGGAGCTGTTTTTT
. | few | TRBJ2-7 | TRBV5-5 | CASSFSGSYEQYF | TGTGCCAGCAGCTTTAGCGGTTCCTACGAGCAGTACTTC
. | . | TRBJ1-5 | TRBV4-2 | CASSYGGNQPQHF | TGTGCCAGCAGTTACGGGGGGAATCAGCCCCAGCATTTT
. | . | TRBJ2-4 | TRBV7-2 | CASSLGGHIQYF | TGTGCCAGCAGCTTAGGGGGGCACATTCAGTACTTC
. | . | TRBJ2-7 | TRBV7-2 | CASSSARAGPRGLHEQYF | TGTGCCAGCAGCTCTGCCCGTGCGGGGCCTAGAGGTCTCCACGAGCAGTACTTC
. | once | TRBJ2-1 | TRBV7-8 | CASSPSSGASYNEQFF | TGTGCCAGCAGCCCTAGTAGCGGCGCCTCCTACAATGAGCAGTTCTTC
TRBD2 | . | TRBJ2-5 | TRBV5-1 | CASSLEWDRGWTSGIQETQYF | TGCGCCAGCAGCCTAGAATGGGACAGGGGCTGGACTAGCGGGATACAAGAGACCCAGTACTTC
. | . | TRBJ2-7 | TRBV2 | CASKRRVYEQYF | TGTGCCAGCAAGAGGCGGGTCTACGAGCAGTACTTC
. | . | TRBJ1-5 | TRBV6-1 | CASTRAHQPQHF | TGTGCCAGCACCCGAGCCCACCAGCCCCAGCATTTT
TRBD1 | . | TRBJ2-1 | TRBV27 | CASSFRQGNEQFF | TGTGCCAGCAGTTTCCGACAGGGCAATGAGCAGTTCTTC
TRBD2 | . | TRBJ2-1 | TRBV10-3 | CATGSLAGYNEQFF | TGTGCCACGGGGTCCCTAGCGGGGTACAATGAGCAGTTCTTC
. | . | TRBJ2-7 | TRBV6-4 | CASSDGFELIYEQYF | TGTGCCAGCAGTGACGGATTTGAACTTATATACGAGCAGTACTTC
TRBD2 | . | TRBJ2-3 | TRBV4-1 | CASSQQAGGITDTQYF | TGCGCCAGCAGCCAACAGGCGGGAGGGATCACAGATACGCAGTATTTT
. | . | TRBJ2-6 | TRBV18 | CASSRLQGSGANVLTF | TGTGCCAGCTCCCGTCTCCAGGGCTCTGGGGCCAACGTCCTGACTTTC
TRBD1 | . | TRBJ1-1 | TRBV29-1 | CSVEGGTGGRTEAFF | TGCAGCGTTGAAGGGGGAACAGGGGGGAGGACTGAAGCTTTCTTT
. | once | TRBJ2-7 | TRBV5-1 | CASSYNLKNPAYEQYF | TGCGCCAGCAGCTATAACCTCAAGAACCCCGCCTACGAGCAGTACTTC
. | . | TRBJ2-5 | TRBV5-6 | CASSLAATRETQYF | TGTGCCAGCAGCTTGGCCGCGACCCGAGAGACCCAGTACTTC
. | . | TRBJ1-1 | TRBV7-2 | CASRLLRVGTEAFF | TGTGCCAGCAGACTACTCAGGGTGGGCACTGAAGCTTTCTTT
. | . | TRBJ2-3 | TRBV9 | CASSVSPDTTDTQYF | TGTGCCAGCAGCGTTTCCCCGGACACCACAGATACGCAGTATTTT
TRBD1 | . | TRBJ2-1 | TRBV16 | CASSRGQPEQFF | TGTGCCAGCAGCAGGGGACAGCCGGAGCAGTTCTTC
. | once | TRBJ2-7 | TRBV5-1 | CASSLDVSSYEQYF | TGCGCCAGCAGCTTGGATGTCAGTTCCTACGAGCAGTACTTC
. | . | TRBJ2-5 | TRBV6-5 | CASSYSKQGLAETQYF | TGTGCCAGCAGTTACTCGAAGCAGGGTTTAGCGGAGACCCAGTACTTC